A single T cell receptor (beta chain) is shown here with its context. The CDR3 is 17 residues long. Germline CDR1 and CDR2: LNHNV and YYDKDF (reference sequence). Trimming at V came to 4 bases and at J to 3 bases, leaving 14 bases not matched to a gene. This entry belongs to a study of shared T cell receptors in the human thymus. Some clones are missing from TCRdb's copy, which holds only in-frame ones; the method was immunoSEQ multiplex PCR. The sample consists of 600,000 to 900,000 clones, 80% to 90% of them appearing once. This sample was also put to use in a study of human thymus T cells.

The V gene is TRBV15, the J gene TRBJ2-7, with 8 bases fitting TRBD1. The clonotype originates from a girl under three years old with a congenital heart defect. Material for sequencing was thymocytes. DNA for the CDR3: TGTGCCACCAGCATCAAAACCGACAGGGGAAGTCTCTACGAGCAGTACTTC. This encodes CATSIKTDRGSLYEQYF.